This T cell receptor beta chain was retrieved from a study of blood T cells in healthy people across ages. A second roughly 7 to 12 cycle PCR used barcoded and J-beta primers. The authors tagged each cDNA molecule using a template-switch adaptor with 12 random nucleotides. TCRdb independently ran MiXCR on the 5' RACE reads; one entry per CDR3 protein. The repertoire holds around 1.5 million distinct CDR3 sequences, with approximately 40% as singletons. The germline CDR1 and CDR2 sequences are MGHRA and YSYEKL. Trimming shortened V by 4 bases and J by 5 bases, and 20 bases separated the two germline ends. The CDR3 runs 16 residues.

The gene calls are TRBV4-1 and TRBJ1-1; D unresolved. The sequenced sample consisted of blood. This clonotype originated in a woman in her late teens or twenties in good health. The chain's CDR3 is CASSLLGNGPATEAFF. The CDR3 nucleotides read TGCGCCAGCAGCCTCCTAGGAAACGGCCCGGCAACTGAAGCTTTCTTT.